A selection of T cell receptor beta chains follows, all from one sample in a study of blood T cells in healthy people across ages. TCRdb analysed the 5' RACE reads with MiXCR anew, one entry per CDR3 protein. The sample contains about 540,000 distinct CDR3 sequences, less than 25% of which appear only once. This same sample was also taken into another study, of T cells of mothers and their children.

Material: blood. The origin of the receptors is a boy between 10 and 17 years old in good health. CDR3s include the opening cysteine and the closing phenylalanine or tryptophan. D genes are given only for firm matches.

cdr3_aa,v_call,cdr3_length,d_call,j_call
CSASSQEVETQYF,TRBV20-1,13,-,TRBJ2-5
CSGLGRVQETQYF,TRBV29-1,13,-,TRBJ2-5
CASSWTGGYQPQHF,TRBV12-3/TRBV12-4,14,TRBD1,TRBJ1-5
CASSQTGEEKLFF,TRBV6-5,13,TRBD1,TRBJ1-4
CSARGPAAVNTEAFF,TRBV20-1,15,-,TRBJ1-1
CASSDILAGGYNEQFF,TRBV5-1,16,TRBD2,TRBJ2-1
CARGLVGSYEQYF,TRBV2,13,TRBD2,-
CASSSITGSGQSQHF,TRBV27,15,-,TRBJ1-5
CASSLLTRGATNEILFF,TRBV7-9,17,-,TRBJ1-4
CASTNSGNTGELFF,TRBV9,14,-,TRBJ2-2
CASYQTGTGPNEQYF,TRBV7-2,15,-,TRBJ2-7
CATSVRRWETQYF,TRBV15,13,-,TRBJ2-5
CASSLESLAGVGEQFF,TRBV7-2,16,TRBD2,-
CASSSDGPLSYTF,TRBV27,13,-,TRBJ1-2
CASSRSFNRGQRNTEAFF,TRBV4-3,18,TRBD1,TRBJ1-1
CASSDIEGPNTEAFF,TRBV2,15,-,TRBJ1-1
CASSAAGRIDSPLHF,TRBV9,15,-,TRBJ1-6
CASGTIFFLTNTGELFF,TRBV6-2/TRBV6-3,17,TRBD2,TRBJ2-2
CASSQDYRGTASNNQPQHF,TRBV4-3,19,TRBD1,TRBJ1-5
CSARGGMSSPLHF,TRBV20-1,13,-,TRBJ1-6
CASGSTEGSDTQYF,TRBV12-5,14,-,TRBJ2-3
CASSWVGDTQYF,TRBV12-3/TRBV12-4,12,-,TRBJ2-3
CASSSHYSGTGYEQYF,TRBV7-9,16,TRBD1,TRBJ2-7
CASSQGGSSYEQYF,TRBV4-3,14,TRBD2,TRBJ2-7
CASSLDSSGRGEQFF,TRBV7-2,15,TRBD2,TRBJ2-1
CASSEPRRGGSYGYTF,TRBV2,16,-,TRBJ1-2
CASSEDRGPGNTIYF,TRBV10-2,15,-,TRBJ1-3
CASSQSGQGTGEQYF,TRBV18,15,TRBD1,TRBJ2-7
CASSQGGLGQGAIGALGEQFF,TRBV4-2,21,TRBD1,TRBJ2-1
CASSQGRTNYNEQFF,TRBV7-6,15,-,TRBJ2-1
CASSLRTSGANTGELFF,TRBV4-2,17,TRBD2,TRBJ2-2
CASSLVFRGEAEAFF,TRBV7-9,15,TRBD1,TRBJ1-1